This TCR beta chain was retrieved from a study of blood T cell repertoires in COVID-19. V lost 8 bases and J lost 8, with 19 bases in between. Germline loops: CDR1 MGHRA, CDR2 YSYEKL. This CDR3 has 15 residues. The table came from immunoSEQ multiplex PCR; TCRdb's copy has only in-frame clones and leaves some out. The sample lists approximately 81,000 clones; around 82% were seen once. V and J are TRBV4-1 and TRBJ1-6, with D unresolved. This TCR was recovered from a human donor in a cohort sampled during active COVID-19. The sequencing input was peripheral blood. The CDR3 nucleotides are TGCGCCAGCGGGTTAAGGGCGGGTTTGGATTCACCCCTCCACTTT. It codes for CASGLRAGLDSPLHF.